This TCR beta chain was recorded in a study of post-analysis software for immune sequencing data. Findings and limits, study-wide: Elevated frequency relative to controls characterized a handful of TRBV segments in patients, TRBV5-6, TRBV5-1 and TRBV20-1 among them.

TCR beta cDNA libraries included unique molecular identifiers. MiXCR, run by TCRdb on the PCR reads, gives a single entry per CDR3 protein. Among roughly 400,000 distinct CDR3 sequences listed, more than 30% were seen once. The CDR3 length is 14 residues. In germline, CDR1 is MNHEY, CDR2 SVGAGI. This clonotype was seen more than once but under ten times. Its target is unknown. Sequencing was carried out using blood. The chain is built from TRBV6-5 and TRBJ2-5; the D gene is possibly TRBD2 (5 bases). TRBJ2-7 matches the DNA end more closely, so the J call is doubtful. The sequence derives from a girl aged 2-9 years with multiple sclerosis. In DNA form, the CDR3 reads TGTGCCAGCACCCCAGCATCCGGGGTTAGCGAGCAGTACTTC. Encoded protein: CASTPASGVSEQYF.